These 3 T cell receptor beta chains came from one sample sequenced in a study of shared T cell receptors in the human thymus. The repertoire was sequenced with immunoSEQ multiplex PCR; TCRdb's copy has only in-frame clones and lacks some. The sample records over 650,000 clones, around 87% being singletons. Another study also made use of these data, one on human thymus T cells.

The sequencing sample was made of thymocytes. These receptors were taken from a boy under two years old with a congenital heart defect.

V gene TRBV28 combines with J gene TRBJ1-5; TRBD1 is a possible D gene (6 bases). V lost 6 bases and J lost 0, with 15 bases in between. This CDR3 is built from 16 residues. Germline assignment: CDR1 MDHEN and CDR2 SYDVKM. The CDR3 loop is CASSPGQLISNQPQHF. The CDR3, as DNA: TGTGCCAGCAGCCCCGGACAGTTAATTAGCAATCAGCCCCAGCATTTT.

The CDR3 nucleotides are TGCAGTGCGAGCGACAGGGTTGGAACCACCTTC. Residues: CSASDRVGTTF. This chain connects TRBV20-1 to TRBJ1-2, with 7 nucleotides matching TRBD1. This CDR3 spans 11 amino acids. V lost 6 bases to trimming and J lost 13 bases; unmatched junction nucleotides: 11. CDR1 and CDR2 from the germline V gene are DFQATT and SNEGSKA (reference sequence).

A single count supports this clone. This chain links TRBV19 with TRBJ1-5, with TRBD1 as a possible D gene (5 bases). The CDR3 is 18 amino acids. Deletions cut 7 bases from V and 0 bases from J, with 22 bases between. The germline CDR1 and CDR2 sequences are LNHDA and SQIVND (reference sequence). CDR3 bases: TGTGCCAGTAAATCTCAGGGAAGCTGGGTATATAGCAATCAGCCCCAGCATTTT. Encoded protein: CASKSQGSWVYSNQPQHF.